The rows below give T cell receptor beta chains drawn from one sample of a study of shared clonotypes between healthy human individuals. Assay: immunoSEQ multiplex PCR; the TCRdb copy retains only in-frame clones and omits some. Of about 2,200,000 clones listed, 93% are singletons. The sequenced sample consisted of naive CD8+ T cells from PBMCs. The receptor set was obtained from a young man in good health. Some clones in this sample may be carry-over from other donors' samples. Both conserved end residues are trimmed from each CDR3. Fields, in order: J gene, V gene, CDR3 protein.

j_call: TRBJ2-7; v_call: TRBV5-5; cdr3_aa: ASSPGQVVYEQY
j_call: TRBJ2-3; v_call: TRBV7-9; cdr3_aa: ASSFLGVAGADTQY
j_call: TRBJ1-3; v_call: TRBV7-8; cdr3_aa: ASRADRGSGNTIY
j_call: TRBJ1-4; v_call: TRBV5-5; cdr3_aa: ASSPDRGNEKLF
j_call: TRBJ1-3; v_call: TRBV7-9; cdr3_aa: ASSLFSPGNTIY
j_call: TRBJ2-7; v_call: TRBV30; cdr3_aa: AWRGGGPSSYEQY
j_call: TRBJ2-3; v_call: TRBV25-1; cdr3_aa: ASSERSIFSTDTQY
j_call: TRBJ2-4; v_call: TRBV7-9; cdr3_aa: ASSLVDHNIQY
j_call: TRBJ1-3; v_call: TRBV2; cdr3_aa: ASSESFPGQTGTIY
j_call: TRBJ2-5; v_call: TRBV2; cdr3_aa: ASSDWSSGTVETQY
j_call: TRBJ1-2; v_call: TRBV7-9; cdr3_aa: ASSFQGIAYGYT
j_call: TRBJ2-7; v_call: TRBV25-1; cdr3_aa: ASSGFHGGFFYEQY
j_call: TRBJ2-5; v_call: TRBV27; cdr3_aa: ASSLWTGEETQY
j_call: TRBJ2-2; v_call: TRBV18; cdr3_aa: ASSPWDNTGELF
j_call: TRBJ2-1; v_call: TRBV7-9; cdr3_aa: ASSSGLASYNEQF
j_call: TRBJ1-5; v_call: TRBV7-8; cdr3_aa: ASSNMASSNQPQH
j_call: TRBJ1-2; v_call: TRBV2; cdr3_aa: ASRSGTGLFYGYT
j_call: TRBJ2-2; v_call: TRBV6-5; cdr3_aa: ASSYSIGDTGELF
j_call: TRBJ2-1; v_call: TRBV7-9; cdr3_aa: ASSLALGTGFNEQF
j_call: TRBJ2-7; v_call: TRBV18; cdr3_aa: ASSPWDINYEQY
j_call: TRBJ2-7; v_call: TRBV29-1; cdr3_aa: SVVGSWAEQY
j_call: TRBJ2-3; v_call: TRBV2; cdr3_aa: ASGRPRVTTDTQY
j_call: TRBJ1-2; v_call: TRBV28; cdr3_aa: ASSSQGNGYGYT
j_call: TRBJ2-1; v_call: TRBV7-8; cdr3_aa: ASNPGTAGGMGNEQF
j_call: TRBJ1-2; v_call: TRBV9; cdr3_aa: ASSTRDRGGYGYT
j_call: TRBJ1-1; v_call: TRBV28; cdr3_aa: ASSPYTGWAEAF
j_call: TRBJ2-7; v_call: TRBV7-9; cdr3_aa: ASRPRDSYEQY
j_call: TRBJ2-5; v_call: TRBV7-8; cdr3_aa: ASSPGPGAQETQY
j_call: TRBJ1-1; v_call: TRBV25-1; cdr3_aa: ASSAGSSTNTEAF
j_call: TRBJ2-1; v_call: TRBV5-4; cdr3_aa: ASTGAGPSYNEQF
j_call: TRBJ2-3; v_call: TRBV4-2; cdr3_aa: ASSQDLAGGPVDTQY
j_call: TRBJ1-2; v_call: TRBV28; cdr3_aa: ASSSYRDRGSLTYGYT
j_call: TRBJ2-7; v_call: TRBV29-1; cdr3_aa: SVVTGLAYEQY
j_call: TRBJ1-1; v_call: TRBV7-6; cdr3_aa: ASSSRGNTEAF
j_call: TRBJ2-7; v_call: TRBV7-3; cdr3_aa: ASNDAPYEQY
j_call: TRBJ1-2; v_call: TRBV29-1; cdr3_aa: SARDGGRHYGYT
j_call: TRBJ2-3; v_call: TRBV18; cdr3_aa: ASSPISGARADTQY
j_call: TRBJ2-1; v_call: TRBV5-1; cdr3_aa: ASSPSGNEQF
j_call: TRBJ2-7; v_call: TRBV7-9; cdr3_aa: ASSLTMGRRYEQY
j_call: TRBJ2-7; v_call: TRBV2; cdr3_aa: ASSESPAPTYEQY
j_call: TRBJ2-1; v_call: TRBV6-6; cdr3_aa: ASSPPGAVSYNEQF
j_call: TRBJ2-3; v_call: TRBV27; cdr3_aa: ASSAPDRGIGKDTQY
j_call: TRBJ2-5; v_call: TRBV6-5; cdr3_aa: ASSTGRIQETQY
j_call: TRBJ1-1; v_call: TRBV27; cdr3_aa: ASSLSGYTEAF
j_call: TRBJ1-1; v_call: TRBV7-9; cdr3_aa: ASRPPGQVNTEAF
j_call: TRBJ2-1; v_call: TRBV10-3; cdr3_aa: AIRTGPGYTNEQF
j_call: TRBJ1-1; v_call: TRBV9; cdr3_aa: ASSVNPQGMNTEAF
j_call: TRBJ2-1; v_call: TRBV13; cdr3_aa: ASSLRGGVYNEQF